This record concerns one TCR beta chain sequence. Libraries were prepared by immunoSEQ multiplex PCR; TCRdb keeps only in-frame clonotypes and omits some of them. The repertoire consists of 20,000 to 25,000 clones, with roughly 94% occurring once and the leading ten covering approximately 5%. These data originate in a study of PD-1 blockade in classical Hodgkin lymphoma. This CDR3 has 16 residues. The V gene's germline CDR1 is MGHDK and CDR2 SYGVNS. Deletions cut 0 bases from V and 7 bases from J, with 17 bases between. As for time point: newly diagnosed, previously untreated cHL patient sample. The sequencing sample was made of peripheral blood mononuclear cells (PBMCs). This chain uses TRBV25-1 with TRBJ2-3, with a weak D call TRBD1 (6 bases). This clonotype was sampled from a human donor with classical Hodgkin lymphoma. This CDR3 reads CASSEYYVRGSNTQYF. The CDR3 DNA follows: TGTGCCAGCAGTGAATATTATGTGAGGGGGTCGAATACGCAGTATTTT.